This TCR beta chain was recorded in a study of metastatic and nonmetastatic thyroid tumors. At the level of the study: The authors compared repertoires across blood and tumor or nodule tissue from malignant and benign thyroid patients.

Study-wide points: Reportedly, malignant thyroid tumors had significantly higher TCR beta diversity than benign nodules, in blood and tumor.

As originally analysed: Construction of a distant-metastasis classifier for papillary thyroid cancer relied on CDR3 differences across clinicopathological groups. TCRdb re-processed the PCR reads through MiXCR. TCRdb assigned the V and J calls; the authors' analysis was not used. The sample has about 27,000 clones, around 16% seen once. Deletions cut 4 bases from V and 3 bases from J, with 16 bases between. The V gene's germline CDR1 is MNHNS and CDR2 SASEGT. This CDR3 has 15 residues. Each patient went into thyroid surgery without having received any treatment. This clone is judged medium-sized. The antigen remains undetermined.

The receptor was isolated from a male donor with papillary thyroid cancer or a benign thyroid nodule (not recorded which). Some clones in this sample may be carry-over from other donors' samples. Material: blood. This chain joins TRBV6-1 and TRBJ2-7, with D maybe TRBD1 (5 bases). CDR3 in amino acids: CASSGGEPSHYEQYF. For the CDR3, the DNA is TGTGCCAGCAGTGGGGGCGAACCCTCCCACTACGAGCAGTACTTC.